The TCR beta chain under discussion was sequenced for a study of CD8 T cells in ankylosing spondylitis. Comment on this clonotype: Its specificity is not known.

Findings and limits, study-wide: Within ankylosing spondylitis blood, a TCR beta motif made up of several highly homologous variants appeared to be characteristic.

Quantitative 5'-RACE with molecular barcodes produced the TCR beta libraries. TCRdb reprocessed the 5' RACE reads with MiXCR, giving one entry per CDR3 protein. The table has 330,000 or so distinct CDR3 sequences, roughly 8% seen once. Germline values: CDR1 SGHRS, CDR2 YFSETQ. The CDR3 sequence is 15 residues long. V was pared by 1 base and J by 4 bases, with 12 bases between. The sequenced material came from blood, either unsorted or a sorted T cell fraction (not recorded which). This receptor was obtained from a male donor with ankylosing spondylitis. V gene TRBV5-1 combines with J gene TRBJ1-3, with D possibly matching TRBD1 (6 bases). The chain's CDR3 is CASSLIGGHGNTIYF. The DNA of the CDR3 is TGCGCCAGCAGCTTGATAGGGGGGCACGGAAACACCATATATTTT.